This T cell receptor beta chain derives from a study of T-cell reconstitution after alpha-beta-depleted transplantation in children. Study observations and caveats: One year after transplant, T-cell counts and diversity came mostly from newly produced T cells.

This clonotype was detected only a few times. Its target is not known. CDR3 length equals 18 residues. Looked up from germline, CDR1 is LGHNA and CDR2 is YSLEER. V lost 3 bases to trimming and J lost 7 bases, with 24 bases between them. Preparing the TCRbeta library involved the use of unique molecular identifiers. TCRdb re-called the PCR reads with MiXCR, one entry per CDR3 protein. The repertoire holds 300,000 to 400,000 distinct CDR3 sequences, with around 16% as singletons. The TCR sequence derives from a male patient under 10 years old who had a stem cell transplant for acute lymphoblastic leukemia, so the T cells may come from the graft donor. The sample consisted of PBMCs, mostly from graft donor cells, taken 360 days after TCRalphabeta/CD19-depleted stem cell transplant. The chain is built from TRBV4-3 and TRBJ2-2; TRBD2 is a possible D gene (6 bases). The CDR3 region has the DNA TGCGCCAGCAGCCACCAGCGTATAGTTGGCGGGACGGACGGGGAGCTGTTTTTT. Translating it yields CASSHQRIVGGTDGELFF.